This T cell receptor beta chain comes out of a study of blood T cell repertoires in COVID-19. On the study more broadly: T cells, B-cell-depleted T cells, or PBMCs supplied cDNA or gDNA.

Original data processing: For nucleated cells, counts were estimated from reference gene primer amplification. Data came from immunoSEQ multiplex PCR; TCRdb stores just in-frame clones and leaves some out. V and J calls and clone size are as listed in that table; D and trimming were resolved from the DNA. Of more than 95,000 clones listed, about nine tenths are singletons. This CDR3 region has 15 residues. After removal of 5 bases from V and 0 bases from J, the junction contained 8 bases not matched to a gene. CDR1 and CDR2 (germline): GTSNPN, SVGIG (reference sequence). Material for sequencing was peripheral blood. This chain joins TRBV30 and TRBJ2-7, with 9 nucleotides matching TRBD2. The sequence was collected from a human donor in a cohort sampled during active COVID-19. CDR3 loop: CAWYSTSGPSYEQYF. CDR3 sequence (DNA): TGTGCCTGGTACTCCACTAGCGGGCCCTCCTACGAGCAGTACTTC.